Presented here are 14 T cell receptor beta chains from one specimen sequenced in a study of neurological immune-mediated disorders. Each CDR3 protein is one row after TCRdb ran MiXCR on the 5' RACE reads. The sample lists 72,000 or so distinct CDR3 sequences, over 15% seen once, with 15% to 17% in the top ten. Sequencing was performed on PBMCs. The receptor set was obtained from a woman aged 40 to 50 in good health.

As DNA, the CDR3 is TGTGCCAGTAGTCCGGGACAGGGCAGAAACTATGGCTACACCTTC. Protein sequence: CASSPGQGRNYGYTF. This chain connects TRBV19 to TRBJ1-2; 9 bases line up with TRBD1. Germline CDR1 LNHDA, CDR2 SQIVND (reference sequence). The CDR3 loop spans 15 amino acids. J was trimmed by 2 bases and V by 5 bases; bases with no gene match: 6.

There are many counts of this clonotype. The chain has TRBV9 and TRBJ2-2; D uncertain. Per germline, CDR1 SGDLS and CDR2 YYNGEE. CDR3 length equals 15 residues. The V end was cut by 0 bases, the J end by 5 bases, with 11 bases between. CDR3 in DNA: TGTGCCAGCAGCGTAGTTCCGTCCCCTACCGGGGAGCTGTTTTTT. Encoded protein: CASSVVPSPTGELFF.

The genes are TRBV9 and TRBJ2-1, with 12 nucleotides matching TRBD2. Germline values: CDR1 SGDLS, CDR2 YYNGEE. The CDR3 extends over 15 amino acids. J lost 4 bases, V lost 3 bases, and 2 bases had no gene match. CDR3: CASSAGTSGYNEQFF. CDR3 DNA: TGTGCCAGCAGCGCAGGGACTAGCGGGTACAATGAGCAGTTCTTC.

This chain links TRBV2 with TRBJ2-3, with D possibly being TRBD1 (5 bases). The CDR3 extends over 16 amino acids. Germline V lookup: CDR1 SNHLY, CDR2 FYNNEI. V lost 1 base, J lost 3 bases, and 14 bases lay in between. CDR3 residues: CASSEGKGIRTDTQYF. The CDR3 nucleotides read TGTGCCAGCAGTGAAGGGAAGGGGATACGAACAGATACGCAGTATTTT.

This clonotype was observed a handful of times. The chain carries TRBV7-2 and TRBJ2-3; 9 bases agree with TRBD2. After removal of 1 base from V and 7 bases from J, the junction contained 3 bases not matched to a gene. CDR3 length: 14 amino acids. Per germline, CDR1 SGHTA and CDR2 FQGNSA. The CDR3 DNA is TGTGCCAGCAGCTTAGGCGGGGGGGATAATACGCAGTATTTT. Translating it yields CASSLGGGDNTQYF.

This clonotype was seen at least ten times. The CDR3 sequence is CASREQGARAFF. The CDR3 DNA reads TGTGCCAGCAGGGAACAGGGGGCGCGGGCTTTCTTT. The chain uses TRBV7-2 and TRBJ1-1; 9 bases map to TRBD1. Per germline, CDR1 SGHTA and CDR2 FQGNSA. Unmatched junction bases numbered 7, after V lost 6 bases and J lost 11 bases. This CDR3 comprises 12 residues.

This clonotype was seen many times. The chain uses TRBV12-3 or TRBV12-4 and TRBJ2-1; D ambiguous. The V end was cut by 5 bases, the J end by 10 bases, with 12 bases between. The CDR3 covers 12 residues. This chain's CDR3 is CASSPSYREQFF. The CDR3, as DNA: TGTGCCAGCAGTCCATCGTATCGGGAGCAGTTCTTC.

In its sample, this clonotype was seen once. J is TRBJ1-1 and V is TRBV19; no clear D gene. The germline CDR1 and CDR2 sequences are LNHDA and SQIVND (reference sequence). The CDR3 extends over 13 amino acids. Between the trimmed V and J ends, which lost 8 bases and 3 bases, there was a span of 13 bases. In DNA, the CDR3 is TGTGCCAGTGGCTACCTCATCGACACTGAAGCTTTCTTT. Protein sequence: CASGYLIDTEAFF.

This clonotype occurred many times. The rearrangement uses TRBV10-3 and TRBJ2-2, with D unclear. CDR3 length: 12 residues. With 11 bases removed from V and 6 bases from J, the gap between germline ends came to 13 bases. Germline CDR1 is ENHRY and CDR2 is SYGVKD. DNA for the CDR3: TGTGCCGTCCAGAGCGAAGCCGGGGAGCTGTTTTTT. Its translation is CAVQSEAGELFF.

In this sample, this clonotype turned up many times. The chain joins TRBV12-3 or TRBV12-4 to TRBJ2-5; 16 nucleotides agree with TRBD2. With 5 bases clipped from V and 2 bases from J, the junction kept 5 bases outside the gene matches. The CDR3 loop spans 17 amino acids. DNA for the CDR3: TGTGCCAGCAGTCGCGCGGGACTAGCGGGGGGGCAAGAGACCCAGTACTTC. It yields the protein CASSRAGLAGGQETQYF.

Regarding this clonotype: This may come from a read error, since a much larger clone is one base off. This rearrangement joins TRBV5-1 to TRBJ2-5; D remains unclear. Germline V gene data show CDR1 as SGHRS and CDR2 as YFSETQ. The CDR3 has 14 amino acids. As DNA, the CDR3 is TGCGCCAGCAGCTTATCTGGATACCAAGAGACCCGGTACTTC. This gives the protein CASSLSGYQETRYF. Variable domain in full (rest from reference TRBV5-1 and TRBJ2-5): KAGVTQTPRYLIKTRGQQVTLSCSPISGHRSVSWYQQTPGQGLQFLFEYFSETQRNKGNFPGRFSGRQFSNSRSEMNVSTLELGDSALYLCASSLSGYQETRYFGPGTRLLVL.

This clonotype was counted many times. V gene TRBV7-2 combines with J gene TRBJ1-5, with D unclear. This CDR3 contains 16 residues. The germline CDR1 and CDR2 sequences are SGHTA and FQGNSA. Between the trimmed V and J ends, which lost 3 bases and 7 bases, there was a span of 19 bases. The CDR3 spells CASSFFKGPEEQPQHF. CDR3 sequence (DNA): TGTGCCAGCAGCTTCTTCAAGGGCCCAGAGGAACAGCCCCAGCATTTT.

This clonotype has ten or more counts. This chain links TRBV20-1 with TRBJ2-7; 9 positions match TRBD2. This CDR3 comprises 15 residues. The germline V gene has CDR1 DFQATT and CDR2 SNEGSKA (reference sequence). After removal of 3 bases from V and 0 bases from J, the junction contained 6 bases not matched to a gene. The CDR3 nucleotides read TGCAGTGCTAGTGGCGGGGGGGCGATCTCCTACGAGCAGTACTTC. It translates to CSASGGGAISYEQYF.

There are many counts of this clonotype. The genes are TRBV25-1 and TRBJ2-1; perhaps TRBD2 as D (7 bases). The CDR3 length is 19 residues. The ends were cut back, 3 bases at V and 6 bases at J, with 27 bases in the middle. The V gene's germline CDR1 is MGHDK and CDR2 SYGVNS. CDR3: CASSDGRSGGLRVRNEQFF. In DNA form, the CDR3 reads TGTGCCAGCAGTGATGGGCGATCCGGGGGGCTCCGAGTCCGCAATGAGCAGTTCTTC. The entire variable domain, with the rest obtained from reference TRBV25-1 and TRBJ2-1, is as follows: EADIYQTPRYLVIGTGKKITLECSQTMGHDKMYWYQQDPGMELHLIHYSYGVNSTEKGDLSSESTVSRIRTEHFPLTLESARPSHTSQYLCASSDGRSGGLRVRNEQFFGPGTRLTVL.